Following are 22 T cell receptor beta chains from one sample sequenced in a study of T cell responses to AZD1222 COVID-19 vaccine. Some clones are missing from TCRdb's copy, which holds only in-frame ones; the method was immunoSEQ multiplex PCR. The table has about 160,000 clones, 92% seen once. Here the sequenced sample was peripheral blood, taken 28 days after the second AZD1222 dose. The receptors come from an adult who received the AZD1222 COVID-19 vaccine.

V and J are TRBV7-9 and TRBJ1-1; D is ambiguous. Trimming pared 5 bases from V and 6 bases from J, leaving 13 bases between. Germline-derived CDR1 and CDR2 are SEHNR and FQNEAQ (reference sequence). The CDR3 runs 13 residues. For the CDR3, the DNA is TGTGCCAGCAGCCCCTTGTCTCTCCCTGAAGCTTTCTTT. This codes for CASSPLSLPEAFF.

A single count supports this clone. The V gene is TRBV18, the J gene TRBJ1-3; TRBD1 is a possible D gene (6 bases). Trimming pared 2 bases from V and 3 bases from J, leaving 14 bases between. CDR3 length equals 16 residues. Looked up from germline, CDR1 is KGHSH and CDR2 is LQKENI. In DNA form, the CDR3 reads TGTGCCAGCTCACCAAGGGGGATCTCTGATGGAAACACCATATATTTT. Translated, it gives CASSPRGISDGNTIYF.

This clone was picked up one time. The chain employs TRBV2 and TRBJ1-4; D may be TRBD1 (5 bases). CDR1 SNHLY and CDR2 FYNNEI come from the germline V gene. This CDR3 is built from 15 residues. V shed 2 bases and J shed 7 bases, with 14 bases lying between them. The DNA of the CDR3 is TGTGCCAGCAGTGAATCCTGGACACTAGGTGAAAAACTGTTTTTT. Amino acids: CASSESWTLGEKLFF.

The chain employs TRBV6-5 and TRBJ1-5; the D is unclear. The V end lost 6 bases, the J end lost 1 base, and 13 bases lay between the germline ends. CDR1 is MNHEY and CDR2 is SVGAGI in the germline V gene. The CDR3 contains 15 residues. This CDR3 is CASRVGYDSNQPQHF. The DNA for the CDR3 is TGTGCCAGCAGGGTCGGATACGACAGCAATCAGCCCCAGCATTTT.

In DNA, the CDR3 is TGTGCCAGTAGGTGGGGACGGACTAACTATGGCTACACCTTC. Protein: CASRWGRTNYGYTF. The J gene is TRBJ1-2, the V gene TRBV19, with a possible D match to TRBD1 (5 bases). This CDR3 spans 14 amino acids. The ends were cut back, 6 bases at V and 0 bases at J, with 11 bases in the middle. The germline V gene encodes CDR1 LNHDA and CDR2 SQIVND (reference sequence).

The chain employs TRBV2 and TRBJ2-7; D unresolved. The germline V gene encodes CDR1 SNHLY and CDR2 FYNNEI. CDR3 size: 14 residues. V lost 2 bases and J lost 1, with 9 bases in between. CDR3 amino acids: CASSEFSESYEQYF. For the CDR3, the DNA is TGTGCCAGCAGTGAATTTTCGGAATCCTACGAGCAGTACTTC. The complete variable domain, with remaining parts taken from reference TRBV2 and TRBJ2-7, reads EPEVTQTPSHQVTQMGQEVILRCVPISNHLYFYWYRQILGQKVEFLVSFYNNEISEKSEIFDDQFSVERPDGSNFTLKIRSTKLEDSAMYFCASSEFSESYEQYFGPGTRLTVT.

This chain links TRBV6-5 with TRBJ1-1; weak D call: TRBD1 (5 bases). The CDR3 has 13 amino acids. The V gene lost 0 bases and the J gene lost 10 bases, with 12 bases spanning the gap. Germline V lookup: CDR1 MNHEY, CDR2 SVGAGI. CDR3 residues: CASSYSNAGGAFF. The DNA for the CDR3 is TGTGCCAGCAGTTACTCGAACGCTGGGGGAGCTTTCTTT.

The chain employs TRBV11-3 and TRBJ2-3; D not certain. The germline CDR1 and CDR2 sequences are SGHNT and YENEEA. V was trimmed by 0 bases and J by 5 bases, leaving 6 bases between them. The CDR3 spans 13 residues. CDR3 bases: TGTGCCAGCAGCTTAGATTTAGAAGATACGCAGTATTTT. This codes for CASSLDLEDTQYF.

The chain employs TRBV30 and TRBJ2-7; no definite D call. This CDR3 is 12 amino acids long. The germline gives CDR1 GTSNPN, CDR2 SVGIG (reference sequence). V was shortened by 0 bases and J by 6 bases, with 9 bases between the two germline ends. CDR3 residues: CAWSVSRAEQYF. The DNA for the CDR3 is TGTGCCTGGAGTGTAAGTCGAGCCGAGCAGTACTTC.

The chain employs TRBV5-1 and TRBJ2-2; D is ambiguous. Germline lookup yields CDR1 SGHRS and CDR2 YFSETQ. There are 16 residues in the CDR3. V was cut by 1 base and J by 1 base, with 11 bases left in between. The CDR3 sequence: CASSLSGFGNTGELFF. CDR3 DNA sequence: TGCGCCAGCAGCTTGTCAGGATTCGGGAACACCGGGGAGCTGTTTTTT.

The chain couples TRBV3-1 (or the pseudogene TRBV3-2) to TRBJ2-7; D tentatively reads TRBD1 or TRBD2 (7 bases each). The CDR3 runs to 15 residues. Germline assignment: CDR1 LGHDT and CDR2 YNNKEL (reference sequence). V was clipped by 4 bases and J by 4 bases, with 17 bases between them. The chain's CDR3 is CASSLLGGGLYEQYF. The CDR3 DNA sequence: TGTGCCAGCAGCCTCCTGGGAGGGGGCTTGTACGAGCAGTACTTC.

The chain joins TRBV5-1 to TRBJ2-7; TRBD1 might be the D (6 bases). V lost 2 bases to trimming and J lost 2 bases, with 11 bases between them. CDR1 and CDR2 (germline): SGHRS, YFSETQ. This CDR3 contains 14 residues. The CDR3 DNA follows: TGCGCCAGCAGCTTTCACAGGGACCCCTACGAGCAGTACTTC. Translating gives CASSFHRDPYEQYF.

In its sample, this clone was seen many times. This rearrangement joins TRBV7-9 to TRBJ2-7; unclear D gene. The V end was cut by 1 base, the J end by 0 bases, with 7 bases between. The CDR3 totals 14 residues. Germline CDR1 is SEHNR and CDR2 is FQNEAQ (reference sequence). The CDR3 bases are TGTGCCAGCAGCTTAGGGCAGAGCTCCTACGAGCAGTACTTC. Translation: CASSLGQSSYEQYF.

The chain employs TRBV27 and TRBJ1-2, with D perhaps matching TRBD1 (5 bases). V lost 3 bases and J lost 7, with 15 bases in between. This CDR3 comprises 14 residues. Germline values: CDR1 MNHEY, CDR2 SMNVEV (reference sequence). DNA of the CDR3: TGTGCCAGCAGTTTGGGGCATAACTATGTTGGCTACACCTTC. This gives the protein CASSLGHNYVGYTF.

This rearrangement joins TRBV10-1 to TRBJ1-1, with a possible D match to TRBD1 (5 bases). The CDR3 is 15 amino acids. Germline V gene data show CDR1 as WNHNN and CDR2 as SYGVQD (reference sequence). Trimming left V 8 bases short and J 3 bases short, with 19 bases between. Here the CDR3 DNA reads TGCGCCAGCCGACCCGGGGCCAGGATGGACACTGAAGCTTTCTTT. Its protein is CASRPGARMDTEAFF.

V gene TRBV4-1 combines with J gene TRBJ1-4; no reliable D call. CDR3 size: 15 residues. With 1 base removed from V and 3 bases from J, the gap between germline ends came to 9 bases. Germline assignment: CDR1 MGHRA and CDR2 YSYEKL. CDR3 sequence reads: CASSQGGRANEKLFF. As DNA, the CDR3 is TGCGCCAGCAGCCAAGGGGGAAGGGCTAATGAAAAACTGTTTTTT.

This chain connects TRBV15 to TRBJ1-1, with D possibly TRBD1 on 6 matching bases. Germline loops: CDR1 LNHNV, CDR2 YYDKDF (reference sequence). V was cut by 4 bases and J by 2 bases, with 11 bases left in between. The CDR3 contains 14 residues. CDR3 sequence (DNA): TGTGCCACCAGCACTGGGACACTCAACACTGAAGCTTTCTTT. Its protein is CATSTGTLNTEAFF.

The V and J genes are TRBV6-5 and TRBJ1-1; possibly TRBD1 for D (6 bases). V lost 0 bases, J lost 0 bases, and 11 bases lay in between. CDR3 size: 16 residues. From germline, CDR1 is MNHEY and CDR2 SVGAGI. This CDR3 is CASSYSIGGLNTEAFF. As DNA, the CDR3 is TGTGCCAGCAGTTACTCGATTGGGGGGCTGAACACTGAAGCTTTCTTT.

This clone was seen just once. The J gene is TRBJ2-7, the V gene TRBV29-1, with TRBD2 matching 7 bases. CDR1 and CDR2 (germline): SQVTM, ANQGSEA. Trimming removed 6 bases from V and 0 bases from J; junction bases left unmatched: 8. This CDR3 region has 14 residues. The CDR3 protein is CSVGGSSNSYEQYF. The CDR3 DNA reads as TGCAGCGTGGGAGGGTCGAGTAACTCCTACGAGCAGTACTTC.

In DNA form, the CDR3 reads TGTGCCAGCAGTTACTATGCTAGCGTCAGCACAGATACGCAGTATTTT. Amino acid sequence: CASSYYASVSTDTQYF. This rearrangement joins TRBV6-2 or TRBV6-3 to TRBJ2-3, with TRBD2 as a possible D gene (6 bases). CDR1 is MNHEY, CDR2 SVGEGT, per germline. CDR3 size: 16 residues. V was cut by 1 base and J by 0 bases, with 11 bases left in between.

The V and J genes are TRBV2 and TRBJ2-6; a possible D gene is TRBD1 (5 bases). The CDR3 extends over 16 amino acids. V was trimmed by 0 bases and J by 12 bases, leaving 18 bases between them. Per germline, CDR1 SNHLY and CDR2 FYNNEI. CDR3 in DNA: TGTGCCAGCAGTGAAGCGCTGGCCAGGGCATGGTTCGTCCTGACTTTC. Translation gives CASSEALARAWFVLTF.

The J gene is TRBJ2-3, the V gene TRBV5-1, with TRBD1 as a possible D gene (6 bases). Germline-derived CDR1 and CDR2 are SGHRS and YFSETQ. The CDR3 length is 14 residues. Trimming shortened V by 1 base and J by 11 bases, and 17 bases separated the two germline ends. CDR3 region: CASSLLVERGKQYF. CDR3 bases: TGCGCCAGCAGCTTGTTAGTAGAGAGGGGGAAGCAGTATTTT. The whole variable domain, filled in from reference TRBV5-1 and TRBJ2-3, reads KAGVTQTPRYLIKTRGQQVTLSCSPISGHRSVSWYQQTPGQGLQFLFEYFSETQRNKGNFPGRFSGRQFSNSRSEMNVSTLELGDSALYLCASSLLVERGKQYFGPGTRLTVL.